This T cell receptor beta chain was retrieved from a study of identical twins. The germline V and J ends were trimmed by 6 bases and 1 base, with 16 bases remaining between them. Germline-derived CDR1 and CDR2 are SQVTM and ANQGSEA. The CDR3 extends over 14 amino acids. TCRdb re-called the 5' RACE reads with MiXCR, one entry per CDR3 protein. The table has some 760,000 distinct CDR3 sequences, 15% to 20% seen once. The same sample was also studied in work on T cells expressing NK-cell markers. That work adds: It was sorted CD3+CD56-NKG2C+, CD3+CD56+NKG2C- and CD3+CD56+NKG2C+ T cells that provided the TCR beta repertoires.

The chain has TRBV29-1 and TRBJ2-7; TRBD1 might be the D (6 bases). This sequence originates from a woman aged 18-35 years in good health. Input material: PBMCs. CDR3 in DNA: TGCAGCGTAGCACAGGGAATTGGATCCTACGAGCAGTACTTC. The encoded protein is CSVAQGIGSYEQYF.